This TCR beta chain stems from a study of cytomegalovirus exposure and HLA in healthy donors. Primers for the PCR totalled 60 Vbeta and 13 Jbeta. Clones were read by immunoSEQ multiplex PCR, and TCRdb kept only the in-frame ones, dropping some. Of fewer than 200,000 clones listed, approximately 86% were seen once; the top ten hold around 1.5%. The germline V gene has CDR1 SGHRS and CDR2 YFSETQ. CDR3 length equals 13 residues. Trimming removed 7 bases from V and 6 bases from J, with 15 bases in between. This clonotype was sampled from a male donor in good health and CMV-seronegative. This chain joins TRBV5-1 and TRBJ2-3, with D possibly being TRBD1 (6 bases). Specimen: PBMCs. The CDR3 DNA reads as TGCGCCAGCTACCGAAACACAGGGGATACGCAGTATTTT. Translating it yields CASYRNTGDTQYF.